The 9 T cell receptor beta chains below were found in one sample sequenced in a study of CD8+ T cells in alopecia areata. RNA was extracted and reverse transcribed into cDNA as the sequencing template. This table comes from immunoSEQ multiplex PCR, and its TCRdb copy is limited to in-frame clones, with some not included. Seen here are over 150,000 clones, 50% to 65% observed once, and the top ten hold 9.5% to 14%. As for treatment: oral pan-JAK inhibitor, 5-10 mg twice daily. Material: CD8+ T cells sorted from blood, obtained at week 24, from a patient treated with tofacitinib. These receptors were taken from a human donor with alopecia areata.

The J gene is TRBJ1-4, the V gene TRBV15; D unresolved. V was clipped by 3 bases and J by 8 bases, with 13 bases between them. The length of the CDR3 is 14 residues. Looked up from germline, CDR1 is LNHNV and CDR2 is YYDKDF (reference sequence). The CDR3 region is CATSRGIGREKLFF. CDR3 sequence (DNA): TGTGCCACCAGCAGGGGTATCGGCAGGGAAAAACTGTTTTTT.

V usage is TRBV15 and J usage is TRBJ1-1; D gene uncertain. Trimming took off 2 bases at V and 2 bases at J, with 9 bases between the two ends. CDR1 LNHNV and CDR2 YYDKDF come from the germline V gene (reference sequence). The CDR3 extends over 14 amino acids. CDR3 sequence: CATSRLEENTEAFF. The CDR3 DNA reads as TGTGCCACCAGCAGACTTGAGGAAAACACTGAAGCTTTCTTT.

This clone has just a few counts. The genes are TRBV11-2 and TRBJ2-7, with 8 bases lining up with TRBD2. The CDR3 length is 14 residues. The V gene end was trimmed by 6 bases and the J gene end by 4 bases; junction bases not matched to a gene: 8. The germline CDR1 and CDR2 sequences are SGHAT and FQNNGV. The DNA for the CDR3 is TGTGCCAGCAGGCCTCCGGGCGGGGGGTACGAGCAGTACTTC. The encoded protein is CASRPPGGGYEQYF.

The CDR3 nucleotides are TGCAGCGTTGAAGATCTAGGGCAGGGTAACTCTGGGGCCAACGTCCTGACTTTC. Protein sequence: CSVEDLGQGNSGANVLTF. The chain couples TRBV29-1 to TRBJ2-6; D is possibly TRBD1 (5 bases). Trimming removed 0 bases at V and 0 bases at J, with 15 bases between. The CDR3 extends over 18 amino acids. Germline V CDR1 and CDR2: SQVTM, ANQGSEA.

This clone occurred a few times. This rearrangement joins TRBV30 to TRBJ2-7, with D tentatively TRBD1 (6 bases). This CDR3 spans 13 amino acids. Germline V lookup: CDR1 GTSNPN, CDR2 SVGIG (reference sequence). With 0 bases removed from V and 5 bases from J, the gap between germline ends came to 11 bases. The CDR3 spells CAWSVTGPNEQYF. The CDR3 DNA sequence: TGTGCCTGGAGTGTAACAGGGCCAAACGAGCAGTACTTC.

The chain employs TRBV28 and TRBJ1-4, with 10 bases lining up with TRBD1. There are 15 residues in the CDR3. V shed 5 bases, J shed 8 bases, and the junction held 8 bases outside the gene matches. Germline CDR1 reads MDHEN; CDR2 reads SYDVKM. This CDR3 reads CASSSSGTGEEKLFF. In nucleotides, the CDR3 is TGTGCCAGCAGTAGTAGTGGGACAGGGGAAGAAAAACTGTTTTTT.

The chain combines TRBV7-2 with TRBJ2-1; 9 bases are shared with TRBD1. The V gene's germline CDR1 is SGHTA and CDR2 FQGNSA. Trimming removed 5 bases from V and 3 bases from J; junction bases left unmatched: 5. The CDR3 covers 15 residues. CDR3: CASSPQGADYNEQFF. CDR3 bases: TGTGCCAGCAGCCCACAGGGGGCCGACTACAATGAGCAGTTCTTC.

This clone was seen just once. The chain recombines TRBV25-1 with TRBJ2-2, with D unresolved. Germline CDR1 and CDR2: MGHDK and SYGVNS. V was trimmed by 1 base and J by 5 bases, leaving 8 bases between them. The CDR3 is 14 amino acids. CDR3 residues: CASSELQETGELFF. DNA for the CDR3: TGTGCCAGCAGTGAATTGCAGGAGACCGGGGAGCTGTTTTTT.

This sequence joins TRBV5-4 and TRBJ2-1, with D possibly TRBD2 on 5 matching bases. The CDR3 runs 11 residues. Germline lookup yields CDR1 SGHNT and CDR2 YYREEE (reference sequence). The ends were cut back, 4 bases at V and 9 bases at J, with 8 bases in the middle. The CDR3: CASSGRGEQFF. The CDR3 coding sequence is TGTGCCAGCAGCGGCCGGGGTGAGCAGTTCTTC.